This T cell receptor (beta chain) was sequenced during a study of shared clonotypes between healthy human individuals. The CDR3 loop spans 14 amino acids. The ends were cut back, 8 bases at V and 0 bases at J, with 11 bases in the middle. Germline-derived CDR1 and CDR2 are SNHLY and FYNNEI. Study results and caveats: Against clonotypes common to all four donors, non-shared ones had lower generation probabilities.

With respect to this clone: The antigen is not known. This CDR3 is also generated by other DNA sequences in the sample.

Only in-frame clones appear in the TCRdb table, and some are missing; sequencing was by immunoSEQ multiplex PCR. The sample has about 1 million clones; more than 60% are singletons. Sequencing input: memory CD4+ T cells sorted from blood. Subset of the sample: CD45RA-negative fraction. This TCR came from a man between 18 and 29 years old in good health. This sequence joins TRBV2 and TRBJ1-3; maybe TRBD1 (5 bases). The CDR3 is CASSGTGSGNTIYF. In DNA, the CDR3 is TGTGCCAGCTCAGGGACGGGCTCTGGAAACACCATATATTTT.